The entry below gives a single T cell receptor beta chain sequence along with its context. These data are taken from a study of blood T cell repertoires in COVID-19. Which cohort a participant joined came from the clinical history participants gave. The CDR3 length is 11 residues. V was clipped by 4 bases and J by 5 bases, with 8 bases between them. The germline CDR1 and CDR2 sequences are DFQATT and SNEGSKA (reference sequence). Authors' data handling: Nucleated cell number was recorded as an estimate derived from reference gene primer amplification. TCRdb's copy holds only in-frame clones and misses some; the assay was immunoSEQ multiplex PCR. That table supplies the V and J calls and clone size; D and trimming were determined from the DNA. This sample yields 200,000 to 300,000 clones, of which approximately 85% are seen a single time; 9.1% belongs to the top ten.

Material for sequencing was PBMCs or T cells enriched from blood (not recorded which). The chain joins TRBV20-1 to TRBJ2-5; D may be TRBD2 (6 bases). The source of this sequence is a woman between 45 and 60 years old with acute COVID-19. The CDR3 sequence: CSATTRETQYF. The CDR3 DNA is TGCAGTGCTACGACTAGGGAGACCCAGTACTTC.